This is a list of T cell receptor beta chains from one sample in a study of T cells in localized non-small cell lung cancer. The method was immunoSEQ multiplex PCR; TCRdb's version includes in-frame clones alone and lacks a portion of them. The data contain more than 35,000 clones, about 92% of them seen just once; the ten biggest clones take up approximately 6.9%. This specimen consisted of peripheral blood, obtained before any cancer treatment. The receptors shown here come from a female donor aged 60 or older with stage I lung adenocarcinoma. The CDR3 runs from the conserved cysteine through the conserved F or W. Fields, in order: D gene, V gene, J gene, clone size, CDR3 protein, CDR3 DNA. D genes are given only for firm matches. Clone size is not always given. Where it is, it says once, few, many or a class for expanded clones.

D gene: .; V gene: TRBV21-1; J gene: TRBJ2-7; clone size: medium-sized; CDR3 protein: CASSKLVRASYEQYF; CDR3 DNA: TGTGCCAGCAGCAAGCTGGTCAGGGCCTCCTACGAGCAGTACTTC
D gene: TRBD1; V gene: TRBV10-3; J gene: TRBJ1-2; clone size: .; CDR3 protein: CAISDRGTGDHYGYTF; CDR3 DNA: TGTGCCATCAGTGACCGAGGGACAGGGGACCACTATGGCTACACCTTC
D gene: TRBD1; V gene: TRBV19; J gene: TRBJ1-4; clone size: .; CDR3 protein: CASRDRGNSHEKLFF; CDR3 DNA: TGTGCCAGTAGGGACAGGGGTAACTCTCATGAAAAACTGTTTTTT
D gene: TRBD1; V gene: TRBV5-4; J gene: TRBJ1-1; clone size: .; CDR3 protein: CATRPRQGSGVSEAFF; CDR3 DNA: TGTGCCACCCGCCCGAGACAGGGGAGCGGCGTATCTGAAGCTTTCTTT
D gene: .; V gene: TRBV28; J gene: TRBJ1-2; clone size: .; CDR3 protein: CASSLSLTGPGGYGYTF; CDR3 DNA: TGTGCCAGCAGTCTCTCCCTTACAGGGCCGGGGGGATATGGCTACACCTTC
D gene: .; V gene: TRBV27; J gene: TRBJ2-7; clone size: .; CDR3 protein: CASSYRGGEQYF; CDR3 DNA: TGTGCCAGCAGTTACCGGGGTGGCGAGCAGTACTTC
D gene: TRBD2; V gene: TRBV27; J gene: TRBJ2-3; clone size: .; CDR3 protein: CASSESGGGDTDTQYF; CDR3 DNA: TGTGCCAGCAGTGAATCTGGCGGGGGGGACACAGATACGCAGTATTTT
D gene: TRBD1; V gene: TRBV6-6; J gene: TRBJ1-6; clone size: .; CDR3 protein: CASYGQGGSPLHF; CDR3 DNA: TGTGCCAGCTATGGACAGGGAGGTTCACCCCTCCACTTT
D gene: .; V gene: TRBV5-1; J gene: TRBJ1-2; clone size: .; CDR3 protein: CASSLPAASSNYGYTF; CDR3 DNA: TGCGCCAGCAGCTTGCCGGCAGCTTCCTCTAACTATGGCTACACCTTC
D gene: .; V gene: TRBV19; J gene: TRBJ1-5; clone size: .; CDR3 protein: CASSIAGTNQPQHF; CDR3 DNA: TGTGCCAGTAGTATCGCAGGGACCAATCAGCCCCAGCATTTT
D gene: .; V gene: TRBV7-8; J gene: TRBJ1-2; clone size: .; CDR3 protein: CASSLVQGKGFGYTF; CDR3 DNA: TGTGCCAGCAGCTTAGTCCAGGGGAAGGGTTTTGGCTACACCTTC
D gene: .; V gene: TRBV5-1; J gene: TRBJ1-1; clone size: .; CDR3 protein: CASSLARETEAFF; CDR3 DNA: TGCGCCAGCAGCTTGGCCAGGGAGACTGAAGCTTTCTTT
D gene: .; V gene: TRBV28; J gene: TRBJ1-2; clone size: .; CDR3 protein: CASSLFLSLGVFSNYGYTF; CDR3 DNA: TGTGCCAGCAGTTTATTCCTTTCCCTGGGAGTTTTCTCTAACTATGGCTACACCTTC
D gene: TRBD1; V gene: TRBV6-5; J gene: TRBJ2-5; clone size: .; CDR3 protein: CASRGIRGRGETQYF; CDR3 DNA: TGTGCCAGCAGAGGTATCAGGGGGCGCGGAGAGACCCAGTACTTC
D gene: .; V gene: TRBV4-2; J gene: TRBJ2-7; clone size: once; CDR3 protein: CASSQDWRGPRYEQYF; CDR3 DNA: TGTGCCAGCAGCCAAGATTGGCGGGGGCCCCGCTACGAGCAGTACTTC
D gene: TRBD1; V gene: TRBV15; J gene: TRBJ1-4; clone size: .; CDR3 protein: CATSRVVRDSNEKLFF; CDR3 DNA: TGTGCCACCAGCAGAGTAGTGAGGGACAGTAATGAAAAACTGTTTTTT
D gene: .; V gene: TRBV6-1; J gene: TRBJ2-1; clone size: .; CDR3 protein: CAILLVGEQFF; CDR3 DNA: TGTGCCATCCTCCTAGTTGGTGAGCAGTTCTTC
D gene: TRBD2; V gene: TRBV11-2; J gene: TRBJ2-3; clone size: .; CDR3 protein: CASSLLAGVGSDTQYF; CDR3 DNA: TGTGCCAGCAGCTTATTAGCGGGAGTGGGTTCGGATACGCAGTATTTT
D gene: .; V gene: TRBV7-2; J gene: TRBJ1-6; clone size: .; CDR3 protein: CASSLRGESSYNSPLHF; CDR3 DNA: TGTGCCAGCAGCTTAAGGGGGGAAAGCTCCTATAATTCACCCCTCCACTTT
D gene: .; V gene: TRBV10-2; J gene: TRBJ1-5; clone size: .; CDR3 protein: CASRQYSNQPQHF; CDR3 DNA: TGCGCCAGCCGACAGTATAGCAATCAGCCCCAGCATTTT
D gene: TRBD1; V gene: TRBV10-3; J gene: TRBJ1-1; clone size: .; CDR3 protein: CAISKSSGQRITEAFF; CDR3 DNA: TGTGCCATCAGTAAGTCGTCGGGACAGAGGATCACTGAAGCTTTCTTT
D gene: TRBD2; V gene: TRBV19; J gene: TRBJ2-3; clone size: .; CDR3 protein: CASSMGRGGTDTQYF; CDR3 DNA: TGTGCCAGTAGTATGGGGCGGGGGGGCACAGATACGCAGTATTTT
D gene: TRBD1; V gene: TRBV18; J gene: TRBJ2-2; clone size: .; CDR3 protein: CASSPETGVDTGELFF; CDR3 DNA: TGTGCCAGCTCACCAGAGACAGGGGTGGACACCGGGGAGCTGTTTTTT
D gene: TRBD1; V gene: TRBV27; J gene: TRBJ1-1; clone size: once; CDR3 protein: CASSRLARTGGTEAFF; CDR3 DNA: TGTGCCAGCAGTCGTCTCGCACGGACAGGGGGCACTGAAGCTTTCTTT
D gene: .; V gene: TRBV10-3; J gene: TRBJ1-5; clone size: .; CDR3 protein: CAISETRGGGNQPQHF; CDR3 DNA: TGTGCCATCAGTGAGACCAGGGGCGGAGGCAATCAGCCCCAGCATTTT
D gene: .; V gene: TRBV18; J gene: TRBJ1-1; clone size: .; CDR3 protein: CASSRQGRLWETEAFF; CDR3 DNA: TGTGCCAGCTCACGGCAGGGGCGGCTCTGGGAGACTGAAGCTTTCTTT
D gene: TRBD2; V gene: TRBV4-2; J gene: TRBJ2-7; clone size: .; CDR3 protein: CASSQLSSGGLGYEQYF; CDR3 DNA: TGTGCCAGCAGCCAACTATCTAGCGGGGGGCTAGGCTACGAGCAGTACTTC
D gene: TRBD1; V gene: TRBV6-9; J gene: TRBJ1-2; clone size: .; CDR3 protein: CASQRQGADGYTF; CDR3 DNA: TGTGCCAGCCAGAGACAGGGGGCAGATGGCTACACCTTC
D gene: TRBD2; V gene: TRBV5-1; J gene: TRBJ2-3; clone size: .; CDR3 protein: CASMRTSGGPTDTQYF; CDR3 DNA: TGCGCCAGCATGCGGACTAGCGGGGGGCCTACAGATACGCAGTATTTT
D gene: .; V gene: TRBV27; J gene: TRBJ1-6; clone size: .; CDR3 protein: CASSLSFSYNSPLHF; CDR3 DNA: TGTGCCAGCAGTTTATCGTTCTCCTATAATTCACCCCTCCACTTT
D gene: .; V gene: TRBV9; J gene: TRBJ1-3; clone size: .; CDR3 protein: CASSVGGVRGWVNTIYF; CDR3 DNA: TGTGCCAGCAGCGTAGGTGGCGTTCGGGGTTGGGTGAACACCATATATTTT
D gene: TRBD1; V gene: TRBV7-9; J gene: TRBJ1-1; clone size: .; CDR3 protein: CASSFRQGANTEAFF; CDR3 DNA: TGTGCCAGCAGCTTCCGACAGGGGGCAAACACTGAAGCTTTCTTT
D gene: .; V gene: TRBV5-4; J gene: TRBJ1-4; clone size: .; CDR3 protein: CASSAGGTATNEKLFF; CDR3 DNA: TGTGCCAGCAGCGCGGGGGGGACTGCAACTAATGAAAAACTGTTTTTT
D gene: TRBD2; V gene: TRBV11-2; J gene: TRBJ2-5; clone size: .; CDR3 protein: CASSSRAGLLQETQYF; CDR3 DNA: TGTGCCAGCAGCTCCCGAGCGGGGCTTCTCCAAGAGACCCAGTACTTC
D gene: .; V gene: TRBV5-1; J gene: TRBJ2-1; clone size: .; CDR3 protein: CASTISWEHPGGEQFF; CDR3 DNA: TGCGCCAGCACCATTTCGTGGGAACACCCTGGGGGTGAGCAGTTCTTC
D gene: TRBD1; V gene: TRBV7-2; J gene: TRBJ2-7; clone size: .; CDR3 protein: CASSRTGNEQYF; CDR3 DNA: TGTGCCAGCAGCCGGACAGGGAACGAGCAGTACTTC
D gene: .; V gene: TRBV2; J gene: TRBJ1-1; clone size: .; CDR3 protein: CASSPSTLGGTEAFF; CDR3 DNA: TGTGCCAGCAGTCCCTCCACCTTGGGGGGAACTGAAGCTTTCTTT
D gene: .; V gene: TRBV11-2; J gene: TRBJ1-2; clone size: once; CDR3 protein: CASSLIWGRANYGYTF; CDR3 DNA: TGTGCCAGCAGCTTAATATGGGGGCGGGCAAACTATGGCTACACCTTC
D gene: TRBD2; V gene: TRBV6-1; J gene: TRBJ2-7; clone size: .; CDR3 protein: CASSELAGVAYEQYF; CDR3 DNA: TGTGCCAGCAGTGAACTAGCGGGGGTTGCCTACGAGCAGTACTTC